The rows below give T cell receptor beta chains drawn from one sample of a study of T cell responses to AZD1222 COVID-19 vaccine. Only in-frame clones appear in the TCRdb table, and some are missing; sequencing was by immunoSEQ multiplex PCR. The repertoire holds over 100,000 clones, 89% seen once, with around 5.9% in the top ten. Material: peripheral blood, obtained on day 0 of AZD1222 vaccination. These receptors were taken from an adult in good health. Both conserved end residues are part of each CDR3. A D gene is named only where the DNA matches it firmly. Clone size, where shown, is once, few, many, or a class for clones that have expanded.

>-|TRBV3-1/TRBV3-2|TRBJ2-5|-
CASSRGGQETQYF
TGTGCCAGCAGCCGAGGGGGCCAAGAGACCCAGTACTTC
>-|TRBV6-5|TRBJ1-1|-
CASSRGNTEAFF
TGTGCCAGCAGCCGGGGGAACACTGAAGCTTTCTTT
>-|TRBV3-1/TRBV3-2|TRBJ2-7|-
CASSQVSYEQYF
TGTGCCAGCAGCCAAGTTTCCTACGAGCAGTACTTC
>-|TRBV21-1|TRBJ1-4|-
CASSKKHATNEKLFF
TGTGCCAGCAGCAAAAAACACGCAACTAATGAAAAACTGTTTTTT
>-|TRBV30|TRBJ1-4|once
CAWSPGARGSKLFF
TGTGCCTGGAGCCCGGGGGCGAGGGGGTCAAAACTGTTTTTT
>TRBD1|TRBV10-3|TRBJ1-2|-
CAISESYPDRANGYTF
TGTGCCATCAGTGAGTCCTACCCGGACAGGGCCAATGGCTACACCTTC
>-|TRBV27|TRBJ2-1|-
CASSFTGSHEQFF
TGTGCCAGCAGTTTCACAGGTTCTCATGAGCAGTTCTTC
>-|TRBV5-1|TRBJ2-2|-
CASSLEASGELFF
TGCGCCAGCAGCTTGGAGGCTTCCGGGGAGCTGTTTTTT
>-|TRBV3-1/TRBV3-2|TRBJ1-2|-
CASSHEPLVGGYTF
TGTGCCAGCAGCCACGAACCGCTTGTAGGTGGCTACACCTTC
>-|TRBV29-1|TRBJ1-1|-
CSVRSMSNTEAFF
TGCAGCGTTCGGTCAATGTCGAACACTGAAGCTTTCTTT
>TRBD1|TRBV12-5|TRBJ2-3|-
CASGSGQISTDTQYF
TGTGCTAGTGGTTCGGGACAGATAAGCACAGATACGCAGTATTTT
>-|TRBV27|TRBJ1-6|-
CASSQGRDSPLHF
TGTGCCAGCAGTCAGGGGAGGGATTCACCCCTCCACTTT
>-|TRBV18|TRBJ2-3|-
CASSAKTWSTDTQYF
TGTGCCAGCTCAGCGAAGACATGGTCCACAGATACGCAGTATTTT
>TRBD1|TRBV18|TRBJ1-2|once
CASSYYTGDYTF
TGTGCCAGCTCATACTACACAGGGGACTACACCTTC
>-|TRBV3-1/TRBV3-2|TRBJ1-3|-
CASSYSGNTIYF
TGTGCCAGCAGCTACTCTGGAAACACCATATATTTT
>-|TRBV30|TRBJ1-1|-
CAWSVGGDYTEAFF
TGTGCCTGGAGTGTGGGAGGAGACTACACTGAAGCTTTCTTT
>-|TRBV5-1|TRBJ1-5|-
CASSLVPDSNQPQHF
TGCGCCAGCAGCTTGGTTCCGGATAGCAATCAGCCCCAGCATTTT
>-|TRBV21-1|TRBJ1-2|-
CASSKEANYGYTF
TGTGCCAGCAGCAAAGAAGCTAACTATGGCTACACCTTC
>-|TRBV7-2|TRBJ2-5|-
CASSRGAEETQYF
TGTGCCAGCAGCCGGGGGGCCGAGGAGACCCAGTACTTC
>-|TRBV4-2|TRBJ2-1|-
CASSQERYNEQFF
TGTGCCAGCAGCCAAGAAAGATATAATGAGCAGTTCTTC
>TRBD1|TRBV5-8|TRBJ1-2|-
CASSLDFGTGRDGYTF
TGTGCCAGCAGCTTGGATTTCGGGACAGGGAGAGATGGCTACACCTTC
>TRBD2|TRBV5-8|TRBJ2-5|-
CASSVGRPGLAIRGQETQYF
TGTGCCAGCAGCGTAGGGCGCCCGGGACTAGCAATCCGAGGGCAAGAGACCCAGTACTTC
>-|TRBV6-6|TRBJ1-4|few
CASSYGQVGNEKLFF
TGTGCCAGCAGTTATGGGCAGGTCGGTAATGAAAAACTGTTTTTT
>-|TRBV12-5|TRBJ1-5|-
CASGSIRQPQHF
TGTGCTAGTGGTAGCATCCGGCAGCCCCAGCATTTT
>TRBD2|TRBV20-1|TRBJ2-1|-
CSASPLLAGDYNEQFF
TGCAGTGCGAGTCCCCTCTTAGCGGGGGACTACAATGAGCAGTTCTTC